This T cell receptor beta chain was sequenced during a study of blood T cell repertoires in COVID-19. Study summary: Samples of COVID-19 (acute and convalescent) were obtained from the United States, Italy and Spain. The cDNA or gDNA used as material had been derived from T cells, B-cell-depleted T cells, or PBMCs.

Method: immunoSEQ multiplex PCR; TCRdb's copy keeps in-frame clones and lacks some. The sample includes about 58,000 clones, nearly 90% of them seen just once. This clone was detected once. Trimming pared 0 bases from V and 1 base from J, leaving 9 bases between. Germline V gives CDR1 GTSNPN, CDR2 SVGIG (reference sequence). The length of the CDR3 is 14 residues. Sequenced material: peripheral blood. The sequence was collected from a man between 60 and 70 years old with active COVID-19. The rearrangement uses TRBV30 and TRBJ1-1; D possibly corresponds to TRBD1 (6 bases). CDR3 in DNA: TGTGCCTGGAGTGTTAGGGGGAGGAACACTGAAGCTTTCTTT. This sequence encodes CAWSVRGRNTEAFF. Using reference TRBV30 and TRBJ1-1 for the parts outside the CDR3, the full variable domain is SQTIHQWPATLVQPVGSPLSLECTVEGTSNPNLYWYRQAAGRGLQLLFYSVGIGQISSEVPQNLSASRPQDRQFILSSKKLLLSDSGFYLCAWSVRGRNTEAFFGQGTRLTVV.